These T cell receptor beta chains were read from a single sample in a study of shared clonotypes between healthy human individuals. TCRdb's table, derived via immunoSEQ multiplex PCR, lists solely in-frame clones and lacks some. The sample consists of under 2.5 million clones, less than 95% of them appearing once. The source material was naive CD4+ T cells from PBMCs. The receptors come from a man in his late teens or twenties in good health. Some clones in this sample may be carry-over from other donors' samples. Each CDR3 is given with its conserved first and last residue. Each record gives: D gene, V gene, clone size, J gene, CDR3 protein, CDR3 DNA. D genes are given only for firm matches. Clone size is shown for a subset of rows, as once, few, many or a class of expanded clone.

D gene: -; V gene: TRBV2; clone size: -; J gene: TRBJ2-5; CDR3 protein: CASSGPRETQYF; CDR3 DNA: TGTGCCAGCAGTGGGCCCCGAGAGACCCAGTACTTC
D gene: TRBD2; V gene: TRBV9; clone size: -; J gene: TRBJ2-3; CDR3 protein: CASSSIAGRSDTQYF; CDR3 DNA: TGTGCCAGCAGTTCGATAGCGGGTAGGTCGGATACGCAGTATTTT
D gene: -; V gene: TRBV2; clone size: -; J gene: TRBJ2-7; CDR3 protein: CASTEGASVSYEQYF; CDR3 DNA: TGTGCCAGCACCGAGGGGGCTAGCGTCTCCTACGAGCAGTACTTC
D gene: -; V gene: TRBV21-1; clone size: -; J gene: TRBJ1-2; CDR3 protein: CASSKAGRGYAF; CDR3 DNA: TGTGCCAGCAGCAAAGCGGGGCGGGGCTACGCCTTC
D gene: TRBD1; V gene: TRBV18; clone size: -; J gene: TRBJ1-2; CDR3 protein: CASSPGQVGVDGYTF; CDR3 DNA: TGTGCCAGCTCACCGGGACAGGTGGGCGTAGATGGCTACACCTTC
D gene: TRBD1; V gene: TRBV7-2; clone size: -; J gene: TRBJ2-5; CDR3 protein: CASSLRTGRQETQYF; CDR3 DNA: TGTGCCAGCAGCCTACGGACAGGGCGCCAAGAGACCCAGTACTTC
D gene: TRBD1; V gene: TRBV6-4; clone size: -; J gene: TRBJ1-1; CDR3 protein: CASSQDRGTEAFF; CDR3 DNA: TGTGCCAGCAGTCAGGACAGGGGCACTGAAGCTTTCTTT
D gene: -; V gene: TRBV28; clone size: -; J gene: TRBJ2-5; CDR3 protein: CASRRGLKETQYF; CDR3 DNA: TGTGCCAGCAGGAGGGGACTTAAAGAGACCCAGTACTTC
D gene: -; V gene: TRBV9; clone size: -; J gene: TRBJ2-7; CDR3 protein: CASSVTGRTYEQYF; CDR3 DNA: TGTGCCAGCAGCGTTACAGGGCGGACCTACGAGCAGTACTTC
D gene: -; V gene: TRBV2; clone size: few; J gene: TRBJ1-1; CDR3 protein: CASSQERQANTEAFF; CDR3 DNA: TGTGCCAGCAGCCAAGAGAGGCAGGCTAACACTGAAGCTTTCTTT
D gene: -; V gene: TRBV25-1; clone size: -; J gene: TRBJ1-4; CDR3 protein: CASSAWTAFGEKLFF; CDR3 DNA: TGTGCCAGCAGTGCCTGGACAGCTTTCGGGGAAAAACTGTTTTTT
D gene: -; V gene: TRBV6-1; clone size: -; J gene: TRBJ2-1; CDR3 protein: CASTLRLPYNEQFF; CDR3 DNA: TGTGCCAGCACCCTACGACTACCTTACAATGAGCAGTTCTTC
D gene: TRBD2; V gene: TRBV25-1; clone size: -; J gene: TRBJ2-5; CDR3 protein: CASSESSGRPEGETQYF; CDR3 DNA: TGTGCCAGCAGTGAATCCAGCGGGAGACCCGAGGGAGAGACCCAGTACTTC
D gene: -; V gene: TRBV7-2; clone size: -; J gene: TRBJ1-1; CDR3 protein: CASSSVRGGHTEAFF; CDR3 DNA: TGTGCCAGCAGCTCGGTCCGCGGAGGACACACTGAAGCTTTCTTT
D gene: TRBD1; V gene: TRBV5-1; clone size: -; J gene: TRBJ2-1; CDR3 protein: CASGKDRGYNEQFF; CDR3 DNA: TGCGCCAGCGGGAAGGACAGGGGTTACAATGAGCAGTTCTTC
D gene: TRBD1; V gene: TRBV4-1; clone size: -; J gene: TRBJ1-5; CDR3 protein: CASSQDGTGDQPQHF; CDR3 DNA: TGCGCCAGCAGCCAAGACGGGACAGGAGATCAGCCCCAGCATTTT
D gene: -; V gene: TRBV28; clone size: -; J gene: TRBJ1-2; CDR3 protein: CASSPRGNYGYTF; CDR3 DNA: TGTGCCAGCAGTCCCCGGGGTAACTATGGCTACACCTTC
D gene: TRBD1; V gene: TRBV4-1; clone size: -; J gene: TRBJ1-2; CDR3 protein: CASSRDSFNYGYTF; CDR3 DNA: TGCGCCAGCAGCCGGGACAGCTTTAACTATGGCTACACCTTC
D gene: -; V gene: TRBV19; clone size: -; J gene: TRBJ2-3; CDR3 protein: CASSEGLGRDTQYF; CDR3 DNA: TGTGCCAGTAGTGAGGGCCTCGGACGGGATACGCAGTATTTT
D gene: TRBD1; V gene: TRBV7-2; clone size: -; J gene: TRBJ1-4; CDR3 protein: CASSFSTGGGKLFF; CDR3 DNA: TGTGCCAGCAGCTTTAGCACAGGGGGCGGGAAACTGTTTTTT
D gene: TRBD1; V gene: TRBV28; clone size: -; J gene: TRBJ2-7; CDR3 protein: CASSQGTGPYEQYF; CDR3 DNA: TGTGCCAGCAGTCAAGGGACAGGGCCCTACGAGCAGTACTTC
D gene: -; V gene: TRBV11-2; clone size: -; J gene: TRBJ2-1; CDR3 protein: CASSGIKRTAYNEQFF; CDR3 DNA: TGTGCCAGCAGCGGAATCAAGAGAACAGCCTACAATGAGCAGTTCTTC
D gene: -; V gene: TRBV10-3; clone size: -; J gene: TRBJ2-7; CDR3 protein: CAIADGYEQYF; CDR3 DNA: TGTGCCATTGCAGATGGGTACGAGCAGTACTTC
D gene: -; V gene: TRBV5-1; clone size: -; J gene: TRBJ1-4; CDR3 protein: CASSSTGLMSEKLFF; CDR3 DNA: TGCGCCAGCAGCTCAACAGGGTTGATGAGTGAAAAACTGTTTTTT
D gene: -; V gene: TRBV15; clone size: -; J gene: TRBJ2-3; CDR3 protein: CATSRDTPSTDTQYF; CDR3 DNA: TGTGCCACCAGCAGAGATACGCCGAGCACAGATACGCAGTATTTT
D gene: TRBD1; V gene: TRBV9; clone size: -; J gene: TRBJ2-5; CDR3 protein: CASSSHPTGIMETQYF; CDR3 DNA: TGTGCCAGCAGCTCCCATCCGACAGGGATAATGGAGACCCAGTACTTC
D gene: -; V gene: TRBV5-1; clone size: -; J gene: TRBJ2-3; CDR3 protein: CASSLGLTTSTDTQYF; CDR3 DNA: TGCGCCAGCAGCTTGGGGCTTACCACTAGCACAGATACGCAGTATTTT